These 32 T cell receptor beta chains originate from one sample sequenced in a study of blood T cell repertoires in COVID-19. TCRdb's copy holds only in-frame clones and misses some; the assay was immunoSEQ multiplex PCR. The sample yields 220,000 or so clones, about four fifths seen once. Material for sequencing was peripheral blood. Source of these receptors: a woman aged 30 to 39 who had recovered from COVID-19.

The chain couples TRBV19 to TRBJ1-2, with a tentative D call TRBD1 (5 bases). Trimming took 5 bases from V and 2 from J, leaving 21 bases between them. CDR1 is LNHDA, CDR2 SQIVND, per germline (reference sequence). The CDR3 has 17 residues. CDR3 bases: TGTGCCAGTAGTGTTTCCGGTCGCCCCGGGGGAAACTATGGCTACACCTTC. Translated: CASSVSGRPGGNYGYTF.

The chain joins TRBV5-1 to TRBJ2-1; 10 bases map to TRBD2. V shed 2 bases, J shed 6 bases, and the junction held 5 bases outside the gene matches. The CDR3 has 15 amino acids. Looked up from germline, CDR1 is SGHRS and CDR2 is YFSETQ. Here the CDR3 reads CASSFVSGRTNEQFF. The CDR3 region has the DNA TGCGCCAGCAGCTTCGTTAGCGGGAGGACCAATGAGCAGTTCTTC.

The rearrangement links TRBV19 to TRBJ1-5, with 7 nucleotides matching TRBD1. J gave up 2 bases and V 3 bases, and 4 bases lay outside the gene matches. The CDR3 runs to 15 residues. The germline CDR1 and CDR2 sequences are LNHDA and SQIVND (reference sequence). CDR3 residues: CASSMKGAGNQPQHF. The CDR3 nucleotides are TGTGCCAGTAGTATGAAGGGGGCGGGCAATCAGCCCCAGCATTTT.

This chain uses TRBV6-1 with TRBJ2-1; TRBD1 might be the D (6 bases). CDR3 length: 16 amino acids. The germline CDR1 and CDR2 sequences are MNHNS and SASEGT. Between the trimmed V and J ends, which lost 3 bases and 2 bases, there was a span of 14 bases. The CDR3 region is CASSDYSGTPYNEQFF. The CDR3 DNA sequence: TGTGCCAGCAGTGATTACTCCGGGACACCCTACAATGAGCAGTTCTTC.

This rearrangement joins TRBV5-6 to TRBJ2-3, with 8 bases fitting TRBD1. The CDR3 extends over 16 amino acids. Germline V gene data show CDR1 as SGHDT and CDR2 as YYEEEE. With 1 base clipped from V and 0 bases from J, the junction kept 4 bases outside the gene matches. CDR3 residues: CASSLKQGVSTDTQYF. CDR3 sequence (DNA): TGTGCCAGCAGCTTGAAACAGGGGGTTAGCACAGATACGCAGTATTTT.

The CDR3, as DNA: TGTGCCAGCACTGCGGGACAGCTTAATTCACCCCTCCACTTT. This codes for CASTAGQLNSPLHF. This chain joins TRBV28 and TRBJ1-6; 7 positions agree with TRBD1. Germline CDR1 and CDR2: MDHEN and SYDVKM. CDR3 length: 14 residues. V trimming: 7 bases; J trimming: 6 bases; junction bases outside the gene matches: 6. Full variable domain (remainder filled in from reference TRBV28 and TRBJ1-6): DVKVTQSSRYLVKRTGEKVFLECVQDMDHENMFWYRQDPGLGLRLIYFSYDVKMKEKGDIPEGYSVSREKKERFSLILESASTNQTSMYLCASTAGQLNSPLHFGNGTRLTVT.

The table lists this clone with a count of one. The chain employs TRBV15 and TRBJ2-1; D is perhaps TRBD1 (5 bases). Germline V lookup: CDR1 LNHNV, CDR2 YYDKDF (reference sequence). The V end was cut by 0 bases, the J end by 9 bases, with 12 bases between. This CDR3 spans 14 amino acids. In DNA form, the CDR3 reads TGTGCCACCAGCAGAGATCAGGGTCCCGGTGAGCAGTTCTTC. Translated: CATSRDQGPGEQFF.

V usage is TRBV9 and J usage is TRBJ2-1; 14 bases line up with TRBD2. This CDR3 has 17 amino acids. With V trimmed by 0 bases and J by 4 bases, 3 bases remained unmatched. Germline assignment: CDR1 SGDLS and CDR2 YYNGEE. The CDR3: CASSVGLAGGKYNEQFF. The CDR3 coding sequence is TGTGCCAGCAGCGTAGGACTAGCGGGAGGGAAATACAATGAGCAGTTCTTC.

V and J are TRBV27 and TRBJ2-7; no clear D. V was pared by 0 bases and J by 4 bases, with 7 bases between. The CDR3 extends over 13 amino acids. CDR1 is MNHEY and CDR2 is SMNVEV in the germline V gene (reference sequence). For the CDR3, the DNA is TGTGCCAGCAGTTTATCTAAAAATTACGAGCAGTACTTC. Its translation is CASSLSKNYEQYF.

The rearrangement joins TRBV28 to TRBJ1-2, with TRBD1 matching 9 bases. The CDR3 length is 14 residues. Germline V gene lookup returns CDR1 MDHEN and CDR2 SYDVKM. V lost 5 bases to trimming and J lost 8 bases; unmatched junction nucleotides: 9. As DNA, the CDR3 is TGTGCCAGCAGTGCTCCTGGGACAGGGTCCGGCTACACCTTC. Protein sequence: CASSAPGTGSGYTF.

The J gene is TRBJ2-3, the V gene TRBV11-3; 11 nucleotides align to TRBD2. Looked up from germline, CDR1 is SGHNT and CDR2 is YENEEA. V lost 3 bases, J lost 4 bases, and 3 bases stayed unmatched. This CDR3 contains 15 residues. The CDR3 DNA is TGTGCCAGCAGCTTGATAGCGGGAGGGCCAGATACGCAGTATTTT. Amino acids: CASSLIAGGPDTQYF.

The J gene is TRBJ1-2, the V gene TRBV6-1, with D uncertain. CDR1 MNHNS and CDR2 SASEGT come from the germline V gene. The CDR3 spans 12 residues. V was clipped by 3 bases and J by 2 bases, with 4 bases between them. The CDR3 is CASSDRNYGYTF. CDR3 DNA: TGTGCCAGCAGTGACAGAAACTATGGCTACACCTTC.

V and J are TRBV14 and TRBJ2-6; 10 bases line up with TRBD2. V shed 3 bases and J 4 bases; nucleotides not matched to a gene: 6. CDR3 length equals 17 residues. Germline lookup yields CDR1 SGHDN and CDR2 FVKESK. The CDR3 region is CASSQPGLAYGANVLTF. DNA of the CDR3: TGTGCCAGCAGCCAGCCGGGACTAGCGTACGGGGCCAACGTCCTGACTTTC.

The chain links TRBV30 to TRBJ1-1; 11 bases line up with TRBD1. The CDR3 length is 14 residues. Germline loops: CDR1 GTSNPN, CDR2 SVGIG (reference sequence). Germline trimming cut 4 bases from V and 4 bases from J; bases unmatched to any gene: 5. CDR3 residues: CAWTPGTGGTEAFF. The CDR3 nucleotides are TGTGCCTGGACCCCAGGGACAGGGGGCACTGAAGCTTTCTTT.

The V and J genes are TRBV6-5 and TRBJ1-5; tentative D call: TRBD1 (5 bases). CDR3 length: 15 amino acids. Germline CDR1 MNHEY, CDR2 SVGAGI. The V end lost 0 bases, the J end lost 0 bases, and 6 bases lay between the germline ends. The DNA of the CDR3 is TGTGCCAGCAGTTACTCAGGACATAGCAATCAGCCCCAGCATTTT. This translates into CASSYSGHSNQPQHF.

Only a few counts were recorded for this clone. The V call is TRBV7-9, the J call TRBJ2-2, with D tentatively TRBD2 (5 bases). Trimming removed 11 bases from V and 3 bases from J, with 13 bases in between. The CDR3 totals 13 residues. The germline gives CDR1 SEHNR, CDR2 FQNEAQ (reference sequence). The CDR3 DNA is TGTGCCCTGGAGGATCGTTACACCGGGGAGCTGTTTTTT. This encodes CALEDRYTGELFF. Together with reference TRBV7-9 and TRBJ2-2, the CDR3 gives the full variable domain: DTGVSQNPRHKITKRGQNVTFRCDPISEHNRLYWYRQTLGQGPEFLTYFQNEAQLEKSRLLSDRFSAERPKGSFSTLEIQRTEQGDSAMYLCALEDRYTGELFFGEGSRLTVL.

The V call is TRBV7-3, the J call TRBJ2-2, with TRBD2 identical over 10 bases. The germline V gene has CDR1 SGHTA and CDR2 FQGTGA. This CDR3 spans 19 amino acids. The junction had 10 bases not matched to a gene; V was cut back by 3 bases and J by 0 bases. The CDR3: CASSFGTGTSETNTGELFF. The CDR3 region has the DNA TGTGCCAGCAGCTTCGGTACCGGGACTAGCGAGACGAACACCGGGGAGCTGTTTTTT.

The rearrangement joins TRBV27 to TRBJ2-7; TRBD2 aligns across 8 bases. This CDR3 comprises 13 residues. The J segment lost 3 bases and the V segment lost 8 bases, leaving 6 bases of the junction unmatched. Germline V gene data show CDR1 as MNHEY and CDR2 as SMNVEV (reference sequence). CDR3 amino acids: CASGAGAYYEQYF. CDR3 DNA sequence: TGTGCCAGCGGAGCGGGAGCCTACTACGAGCAGTACTTC.

The genes are TRBV5-6 and TRBJ2-1; 7 bases align to TRBD2. The CDR3 is 13 amino acids. Germline CDR1 is SGHDT and CDR2 is YYEEEE. J was trimmed by 12 bases and V by 6 bases; bases with no gene match: 12. This CDR3 reads CASTNSGGEWQFF. The DNA of the CDR3 is TGTGCCAGCACCAATTCGGGGGGAGAGTGGCAGTTCTTC. Combining the CDR3 with reference TRBV5-6 and TRBJ2-1 gives the whole variable domain DAGVTQSPTHLIKTRGQQVTLRCSPKSGHDTVSWYQQALGQGPQFIFQYYEEEERQRGNFPDRFSGHQFPNYSSELNVNALLLGDSALYLCASTNSGGEWQFFGPGTRLTVL.

The genes are TRBV12-3 or TRBV12-4 and TRBJ1-2; 8 positions match TRBD1. CDR3 size: 12 residues. V trimming: 6 bases; J trimming: 8 bases; junction bases outside the gene matches: 5. CDR3 coding DNA: TGTGCCAGCAGCCACAGGGGGTACGGCTACACCTTC. It specifies CASSHRGYGYTF.

This clone occurred a few times. V is TRBV6-5 and J is TRBJ1-3; D ambiguous. CDR1 and CDR2 from the germline V gene are MNHEY and SVGAGI. The CDR3 runs 15 residues. V gave up 6 bases and J gave up 3 bases, with 15 bases separating them. CDR3 residues: CASRVVRVFGNTIYF. The CDR3 DNA reads as TGTGCCAGCAGGGTTGTGAGGGTCTTTGGAAACACCATATATTTT.

DNA of the CDR3: TGCAGTGCTAGTCCGGAGAAGCGCGGAAACACCATATATTTT. Amino acid sequence: CSASPEKRGNTIYF. The rearrangement joins TRBV20-1 to TRBJ1-3, with D unclear. Per the germline V gene, CDR1 is DFQATT and CDR2 is SNEGSKA (reference sequence). The CDR3 totals 14 residues. The V gene lost 3 bases and the J gene lost 4 bases, with 13 bases spanning the gap.

The CDR3 DNA follows: TGCGCCAGCAGCTTGGAAAGCGGGGTGGTGCCCGGGGAGCTGTTTTTT. This sequence encodes CASSLESGVVPGELFF. The genes are TRBV5-1 and TRBJ2-2; 7 nucleotides match TRBD2. Germline V lookup: CDR1 SGHRS, CDR2 YFSETQ. This CDR3 comprises 16 residues. After removal of 0 bases from V and 6 bases from J, the junction contained 8 bases not matched to a gene.

At least ten counts were recorded for this clone. The chain joins TRBV4-1 to TRBJ2-7; 7 bases align to TRBD2. The junction had 14 bases not matched to a gene; V was cut back by 1 base and J by 2 bases. In germline, CDR1 is MGHRA, CDR2 YSYEKL. This CDR3 region has 18 residues. The CDR3 coding sequence is TGCGCCAGCAGCCAAGTGGACATGGTGCCTAGCGGCGCCTACGAGCAGTACTTC. This gives the protein CASSQVDMVPSGAYEQYF.

This sequence joins TRBV5-1 and TRBJ2-1; 8 positions agree with TRBD1. Unmatched junction bases numbered 1, after V lost 2 bases and J lost 0 bases. The CDR3 covers 15 residues. CDR1 and CDR2 from the germline V gene are SGHRS and YFSETQ. The CDR3 region is CASSLGQGSYNEQFF. The CDR3 coding sequence is TGCGCCAGCAGCTTAGGACAGGGCTCCTACAATGAGCAGTTCTTC.

The chain uses TRBV6-5 and TRBJ2-5; 12 nucleotides agree with TRBD1. After removal of 6 bases from V and 5 bases from J, the junction contained 7 bases not matched to a gene. Germline CDR1 and CDR2: MNHEY and SVGAGI. The CDR3 contains 15 residues. The CDR3 coding sequence is TGTGCCAGCAGCCCGGGGACAGGGGGCTTCGAGACCCAGTACTTC. Translation gives CASSPGTGGFETQYF.

The rearrangement joins TRBV27 to TRBJ1-1, with TRBD1 as a possible D gene (6 bases). V gave up 5 bases and J gave up 1 base, with 11 bases separating them. Germline assignment: CDR1 MNHEY and CDR2 SMNVEV (reference sequence). The CDR3 is made up of 14 amino acids. The CDR3: CASSKQGGNTEAFF. The CDR3, as DNA: TGTGCCAGCAGTAAACAGGGTGGGAACACTGAAGCTTTCTTT.

The DNA of the CDR3 is TGCGCCAGCAGTGCTGGGGACAGCTACACTGAAGCTTTCTTT. Its protein is CASSAGDSYTEAFF. The chain joins TRBV10-1 to TRBJ1-1, with 7 bases aligning to TRBD1. After removal of 4 bases from V and 3 bases from J, the junction contained 5 bases not matched to a gene. The CDR3 has 14 amino acids. Per the germline V gene, CDR1 is WNHNN and CDR2 is SYGVQD (reference sequence).

V usage is TRBV11-2 and J usage is TRBJ2-2; 7 nucleotides align to TRBD1. The CDR3 runs 17 residues. The V and J ends lost 0 bases and 4 bases, in that order; junction bases with no gene match: 8. In germline, CDR1 is SGHAT, CDR2 FQNNGV. The CDR3: CASSLDRGIVFTGELFF. The CDR3 coding sequence is TGTGCCAGCAGCTTAGACAGGGGGATAGTGTTCACCGGGGAGCTGTTTTTT. Using reference TRBV11-2 and TRBJ2-2 for the parts outside the CDR3, the full variable domain is EAGVAQSPRYKIIEKRQSVAFWCNPISGHATLYWYQQILGQGPKLLIQFQNNGVVDDSQLPKDRFSAERLKGVDSTLKIQPAKLEDSAVYLCASSLDRGIVFTGELFFGEGSRLTVL.

The chain combines TRBV10-1 with TRBJ2-1; 7 nucleotides line up with TRBD2. The V gene end was trimmed by 5 bases and the J gene end by 7 bases; junction bases not matched to a gene: 20. Germline CDR1 WNHNN, CDR2 SYGVQD (reference sequence). This CDR3 contains 18 residues. For the CDR3, the DNA is TGCGCCAGCAGTCTTCGGACCCTACGGCGGGAGATGCCTAATGAGCAGTTCTTC. The encoded protein is CASSLRTLRREMPNEQFF.

This clone was picked up a small number of times. In the same sample, other DNA sequences code for this CDR3. The chain combines TRBV29-1 with TRBJ2-2; possibly TRBD1 for D (6 bases). The V end was cut by 6 bases, the J end by 0 bases, with 11 bases between. Germline CDR1 reads SQVTM; CDR2 reads ANQGSEA. This CDR3 is built from 14 residues. This CDR3 is CSVVGTSNTGELFF. Here the CDR3 DNA reads TGCAGCGTGGTAGGGACATCGAACACCGGGGAGCTGTTTTTT.

The chain carries TRBV10-1 and TRBJ2-1; TRBD1 is a possible D gene (5 bases). This CDR3 contains 13 residues. The germline V and J ends were trimmed by 4 bases and 6 bases, with 10 bases remaining between them. Per the germline V gene, CDR1 is WNHNN and CDR2 is SYGVQD (reference sequence). CDR3 in amino acids: CASSADRTNEQFF. The CDR3 DNA reads TGCGCCAGCAGTGCAGACAGAACCAATGAGCAGTTCTTC.